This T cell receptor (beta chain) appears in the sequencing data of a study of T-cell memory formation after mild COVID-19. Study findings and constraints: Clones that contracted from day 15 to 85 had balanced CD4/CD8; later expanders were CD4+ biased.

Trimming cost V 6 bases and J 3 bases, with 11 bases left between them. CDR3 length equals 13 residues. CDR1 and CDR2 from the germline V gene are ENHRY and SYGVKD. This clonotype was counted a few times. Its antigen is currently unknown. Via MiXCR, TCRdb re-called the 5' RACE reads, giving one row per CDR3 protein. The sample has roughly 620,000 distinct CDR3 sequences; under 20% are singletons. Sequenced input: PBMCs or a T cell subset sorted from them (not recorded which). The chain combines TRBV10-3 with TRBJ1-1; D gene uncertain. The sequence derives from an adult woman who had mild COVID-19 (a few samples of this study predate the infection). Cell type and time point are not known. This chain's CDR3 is CAIRTGGDTEAFF. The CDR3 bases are TGTGCCATCAGGACGGGTGGGGACACTGAAGCTTTCTTT.